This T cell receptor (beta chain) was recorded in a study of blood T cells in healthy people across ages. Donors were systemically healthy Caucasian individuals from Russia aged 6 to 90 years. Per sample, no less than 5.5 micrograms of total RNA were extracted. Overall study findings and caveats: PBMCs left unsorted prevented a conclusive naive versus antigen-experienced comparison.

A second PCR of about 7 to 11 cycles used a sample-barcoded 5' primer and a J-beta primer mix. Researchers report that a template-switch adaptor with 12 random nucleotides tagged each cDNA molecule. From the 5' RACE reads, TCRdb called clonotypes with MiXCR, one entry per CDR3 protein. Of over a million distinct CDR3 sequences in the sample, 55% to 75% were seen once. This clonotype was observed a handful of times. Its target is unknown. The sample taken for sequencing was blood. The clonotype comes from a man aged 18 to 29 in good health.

In DNA, the CDR3 is TGTGCCAGCAGTGAGGGACTAGCGGGGTACAATGAGCAGTTCTTC. This codes for CASSEGLAGYNEQFF. The chain employs TRBV6-1 and TRBJ2-1; the match to TRBD2 covers 13 bases. The germline V gene has CDR1 MNHNS and CDR2 SASEGT. V lost 3 bases to trimming and J lost 4 bases; unmatched junction nucleotides: 0. CDR3 length: 15 residues.